The TCR beta chain under discussion was sequenced for a study of somatic mutations in cytotoxic T cells in rheumatoid arthritis. Study at large: Patient blood (around 30 ml EDTA) was drawn right after diagnosis, before any treatment.

Both CD4+ and CD8+ cells were separated through positive magnetic bead selection, and their purity was verified using flow cytometry. Worth noting for this clone: The antigen remains undetermined.

Generated by immunoSEQ multiplex PCR, the TCRdb table keeps only in-frame clones and is missing some. Of 2,000 to 2,500 clones in the sample, roughly 80% were seen once. The germline V and J ends were trimmed by 2 bases and 2 bases, with 12 bases remaining between them. The CDR3 has 16 amino acids. The germline CDR1 and CDR2 sequences are SNHLY and FYNNEI. Broader study findings: Clonality measured in CD8+ T cells did not differ significantly between rheumatoid arthritis patients and age-matched healthy controls. The modest underrepresentation of TRBV07 observed in rheumatoid arthritis patients was not subjected to multiple-comparison adjustment.

The chain carries TRBV2 and TRBJ2-2; the D gene is possibly TRBD1 (6 bases). The sequence was obtained from a man aged 70-80 years with rheumatoid arthritis. Sequencing was performed on CD8+ T cells sorted from blood. The CDR3 protein is CASSEMSGANTGELFF. CDR3 nucleotides: TGTGCCAGCAGTGAAATGTCAGGGGCTAACACCGGGGAGCTGTTTTTT.